These 21 T cell receptor beta chains were all obtained from the same sample, sequenced in a study of early T cells in non-severe SARS-CoV-2 infection. TCRdb called the 5' RACE reads again in MiXCR, with one record for every CDR3 protein. Of 24,000 or so distinct CDR3 sequences in the sample, 4.2% were seen once. The sequenced sample was whole blood. The receptors stem from an adult who was a healthcare worker with PCR-confirmed SARS-CoV-2 infection or an uninfected control (not recorded which).

This clonotype was detected ten times or more. The chain carries TRBV27 and TRBJ2-3; D unclear. V lost 2 bases and J lost 6, with 12 bases in between. There are 14 residues in the CDR3. Germline V CDR1 and CDR2: MNHEY, SMNVEV (reference sequence). The CDR3 protein is CASSLGAGSDTQYF. For the CDR3, the DNA is TGTGCCAGCAGTTTAGGTGCCGGGTCCGATACGCAGTATTTT.

On this clonotype: This could be a read error, since a much larger clone is one nucleotide away. V usage is TRBV15 and J usage is TRBJ1-2; D remains unclear. Germline V CDR1 and CDR2: LNHNV, YYDKDF (reference sequence). The CDR3 totals 16 residues. The CDR3 DNA is TGTGTCACCAGCAGAGGAGTTAGTCCTTCGGACGATGGCTACACCTTC. This sequence encodes CVTSRGVSPSDDGYTF.

This clonotype was detected ten times or more. The chain couples TRBV18 to TRBJ2-1; no reliable D call. The CDR3 extends over 16 amino acids. The V gene lost 3 bases and the J gene lost 2 bases, with 14 bases spanning the gap. Germline V gene data show CDR1 as KGHSH and CDR2 as LQKENI. CDR3 in DNA: TGTGCCAGCTCACCCACGACTCCTGCCCCCTACAATGAGCAGTTCTTC. Translation: CASSPTTPAPYNEQFF. The complete variable domain, with remaining parts taken from reference TRBV18 and TRBJ2-1, reads NAGVMQNPRHLVRRRGQEARLRCSPMKGHSHVYWYRQLPEEGLKFMVYLQKENIIDESGMPKERFSAEFPKEGPSILRIQQVVRGDSAAYFCASSPTTPAPYNEQFFGPGTRLTVL.

There are many counts of this clonotype. V and J are TRBV20-1 and TRBJ1-3; D is uncertain. Germline CDR1 is DFQATT and CDR2 is SNEGSKA (reference sequence). V shed 1 base and J shed 4 bases, with 11 bases lying between them. This CDR3 spans 14 amino acids. The CDR3 here is CSARAQLGGNTIYF. DNA of the CDR3: TGCAGTGCTAGAGCTCAGCTGGGAGGAAACACCATATATTTT.

This chain uses TRBV7-6 with TRBJ2-7; possibly TRBD2 for D (5 bases). The CDR3 consists of 15 residues. From germline, CDR1 is SGHVS and CDR2 FNYEAQ. Trimming left V 1 base short and J 5 bases short, with 15 bases between. The CDR3 nucleotides are TGTGCCAGCAGCTTAGGGCTAGCTGGGTCCAACGAGCAGTACTTC. Translation gives CASSLGLAGSNEQYF.

This clonotype was detected a few times. The chain uses TRBV12-3 or TRBV12-4 and TRBJ2-1, with a possible D match to TRBD2 (6 bases). V was cut by 5 bases and J by 13 bases, with 15 bases left in between. This CDR3 contains 12 residues. In DNA, the CDR3 is TGTGCCAGCAGTCCTCCGGAGGGGTCCCAGTTCTTC. Translation gives CASSPPEGSQFF.

There are a few counts of this clonotype. The chain couples TRBV30 to TRBJ2-7; the D is unclear. This CDR3 has 14 residues. Looked up from germline, CDR1 is GTSNPN and CDR2 is SVGIG (reference sequence). V dropped 0 bases and J dropped 0 bases, with 9 bases sitting between them. CDR3 loop: CAWSVEARSYEQYF. Here the CDR3 DNA reads TGTGCCTGGAGTGTAGAAGCGCGCTCCTACGAGCAGTACTTC.

This clonotype was recorded a few times. The V gene is TRBV6-1, the J gene TRBJ2-4; TRBD1 is a possible D gene (6 bases). V shed 2 bases and J shed 7 bases, with 6 bases lying between them. The germline gives CDR1 MNHNS, CDR2 SASEGT. The CDR3 covers 12 residues. The CDR3, as DNA: TGTGCCAGCAGTGAAAGGGGGAACATTCAGTACTTC. Its translation is CASSERGNIQYF.

This clonotype has at least ten counts. CDR3 in amino acids: CASSEQGSGANVLTF. CDR3 in DNA: TGTGCCAGCAGTGAACAGGGATCTGGGGCCAACGTCCTGACTTTC. V usage is TRBV28 and J usage is TRBJ2-6; possibly TRBD1 for D (6 bases). Germline CDR1 MDHEN, CDR2 SYDVKM. The V gene lost 5 bases and the J gene lost 1 base, with 9 bases spanning the gap. The CDR3 length is 15 residues.

The CDR3 DNA reads TGTGCCAGCAATTCCGCGGGGGCAGATACGCAGTATTTT. Translating it yields CASNSAGADTQYF. The chain joins TRBV28 to TRBJ2-3; TRBD2 agrees at 7 bases. The CDR3 is 13 amino acids. The trim removed 7 bases at V and 4 bases at J, leaving 5 bases unmatched. CDR1 is MDHEN and CDR2 is SYDVKM in the germline V gene.

At least ten counts were recorded for this clonotype. The V call is TRBV5-1, the J call TRBJ2-1; D is undetermined. The CDR3 runs to 16 residues. With 0 bases removed from V and 0 bases from J, the gap between germline ends came to 10 bases. Germline V gives CDR1 SGHRS, CDR2 YFSETQ. The CDR3 DNA sequence: TGCGCCAGCAGCTTGGCTATCCAGAGCTCCTACAATGAGCAGTTCTTC. Its translation is CASSLAIQSSYNEQFF.

This clonotype came up many times. The gene calls are TRBV7-9 and TRBJ2-2; the D gene is possibly TRBD2 (6 bases). This CDR3 has 22 residues. Germline V gene sequence: CDR1 SEHNR, CDR2 FQNEAQ (reference sequence). V lost 4 bases and J 6 bases, leaving 36 bases between the germline ends. The CDR3, as DNA: TGTGCCAGCAGCTCCCCTCCCCTGTCGACTAGTCGCCCCCCGAAGGGTGCCGGGGAGCTGTTTTTT. Its translation is CASSSPPLSTSRPPKGAGELFF.

This clonotype appeared many times. V is TRBV2 and J is TRBJ2-7; 7 bases are a match to TRBD1. The V and J ends lost 6 bases and 7 bases, in that order; junction bases with no gene match: 12. In germline, CDR1 is SNHLY, CDR2 FYNNEI. The CDR3 has 14 residues. DNA of the CDR3: TGTGCCAGCAGGGGGAATGACAGGGTGTGGGAGCAGTACTTC. It is translated as CASRGNDRVWEQYF.

The sample holds many counts of this clonotype. This chain connects TRBV29-1 to TRBJ2-1, with 9 bases aligning to TRBD1. CDR3 length: 15 residues. Germline V gives CDR1 SQVTM, CDR2 ANQGSEA. The V segment lost 3 bases and the J segment 1 base; nucleotides outside the gene matches: 4. The CDR3 sequence is CSVEPQGASYNEQFF. Here the CDR3 DNA reads TGCAGCGTTGAGCCACAGGGGGCATCCTACAATGAGCAGTTCTTC.

This clonotype was observed many times. DNA of the CDR3: TGTGCCAGCAGCTTAGGAGGAGTAGAGACTGAAGCTTTCTTT. Translated, it gives CASSLGGVETEAFF. This chain joins TRBV7-8 and TRBJ1-1; D is undetermined. The germline V gene encodes CDR1 SGHVS and CDR2 FQNEAQ. V dropped 1 base and J dropped 5 bases, with 11 bases sitting between them. CDR3 length equals 14 residues.

This clonotype showed up many times. J is TRBJ2-2 and V is TRBV19, with TRBD1 as a possible D gene (5 bases). This CDR3 region has 15 residues. Germline values: CDR1 LNHDA, CDR2 SQIVND (reference sequence). V gave up 3 bases and J gave up 4 bases, with 12 bases separating them. CDR3 sequence (DNA): TGTGCCAGTAGTATCTTCAGGGAAACCACCGGGGAGCTGTTTTTT. Translation: CASSIFRETTGELFF.

This clonotype was detected many times. V usage is TRBV28 and J usage is TRBJ2-3; 7 bases line up with TRBD1. Germline V gene sequence: CDR1 MDHEN, CDR2 SYDVKM. The CDR3 runs 15 residues. Trimming took 2 bases from V and 0 from J; bases not matched to a gene: 2. The CDR3 is CASSLKQGSTDTQYF. As DNA, the CDR3 is TGTGCCAGCAGTTTAAAACAGGGGAGCACAGATACGCAGTATTTT.

The chain uses TRBV3-2 and TRBJ2-3; the table's D call, TRBD2, has no DNA check behind it. TRBV3-2 is a recognized pseudogene. This CDR3 is built from 19 residues. The CDR3 nucleotides read TGTGCCAGCAGCCAAACCCCTGGGACTAGCTCCTCAAGCACAGATACGCAGTATTTT. This translates into CASSQTPGTSSSSTDTQYF.

This clonotype was recorded at least ten times. The genes are TRBV29-1 and TRBJ2-2; no clear D gene. The CDR3 sequence is 12 residues long. Germline loops: CDR1 SQVTM, CDR2 ANQGSEA. Trimming shortened V by 3 bases and J by 4 bases, and 6 bases separated the two germline ends. Here the CDR3 reads CSVDVATGELFF. Written as DNA, the CDR3 is TGCAGCGTTGACGTCGCCACCGGGGAGCTGTTTTTT.

This clonotype was observed at least ten times. The rearrangement uses TRBV29-1 and TRBJ1-1, with no clear D. CDR1 and CDR2 (germline): SQVTM, ANQGSEA. V gave up 4 bases and J gave up 5 bases, with 11 bases separating them. This CDR3 has 12 amino acids. The CDR3 DNA sequence: TGCAGCGTTGTGCCCGGGTATACTGAAGCTTTCTTT. Protein product: CSVVPGYTEAFF.

The chain has TRBV12-3 or TRBV12-4 and TRBJ2-2; D remains unclear. With 3 bases removed from V and 1 base from J, the gap between germline ends came to 3 bases. The CDR3 extends over 13 amino acids. This CDR3 is CASSFKNTGELFF. CDR3 sequence (DNA): TGTGCCAGCAGTTTTAAGAACACCGGGGAGCTGTTTTTT.